This TCR beta chain came from a study of beta chain features in type 1 diabetes. In the study overall: Sorted cell examination encompassed under 130 million cells across all samples.

The CDR3 covers 15 residues. V was clipped by 4 bases and J by 3 bases, with 14 bases between them. Germline CDR1 reads LGHNA; CDR2 reads YSLEER. cDNA synthesis used the whole RNA isolate, giving expressed TCRB sequences. Measured with immunoSEQ multiplex PCR; TCRdb has only the in-frame clones, and not every one. The table shows around 360,000 clones, with over 9.5% occurring only once. Naive, central memory, regulatory and stem cell-like memory cells within the CD4+ compartment were sorted using CD45RO/CCR7/CD25/CD127/CD95/CD27. Remarks on this clone: Its antigen is not known.

Points from the study as a whole: TCRB rearrangement may or may not be influenced by HLA type; here this remained unresolved. Type 1 diabetes patients had moderately but significantly shorter TCRB CDR3s in all four CD4+ subsets. The cDNA sequencing approach could over-represent high-TCR-expressing cells.

This TCR was recovered from a woman under 30 with type 1 diabetes. The chain couples TRBV4-3 to TRBJ2-3; maybe TRBD1 (6 bases). The sample comprised naive CD4+ T cells from blood. The CDR3 loop reads CASSPGQSRTDTQYF. The CDR3 nucleotides read TGCGCCAGCAGCCCCGGACAGAGTAGGACAGATACGCAGTATTTT.